Listed below are T cell receptor beta chains from one sample, sequenced in a study of T cells in Graves' hyperthyroidism and ophthalmopathy. TCRdb re-called the multiplex PCR reads with MiXCR, one entry per CDR3 protein. The sample shows about 480,000 distinct CDR3 sequences, about 22% of them seen only once. The specimen sequenced was blood. The receptors were sampled from a woman in her 70s with Graves' ophthalmopathy. Each CDR3 is given with its conserved first and last residue. A D gene is named only where the DNA matches it firmly. Clone sizes are given selectively: once, few, many, or a class where the clone is expanded.

D: TRBD2; J: TRBJ2-5; V: TRBV5-8; size: NA; CDR3: CASSRGLAGLQETQYF; DNA: TGTGCCAGCAGCCGGGGACTAGCGGGGCTCCAAGAGACCCAGTACTTC
D: TRBD2; J: TRBJ2-5; V: TRBV5-1; size: NA; CDR3: CASSSPGLADQETQYF; DNA: TGCGCCAGCAGCTCCCCGGGACTAGCGGATCAAGAGACCCAGTACTTC
D: TRBD2; J: TRBJ2-1; V: TRBV20-1; size: few; CDR3: CSVPEAGVSNEQFF; DNA: TGCAGTGTCCCGGAAGCGGGAGTTAGTAATGAGCAGTTCTTC
D: NA; J: TRBJ1-5; V: TRBV5-5; size: NA; CDR3: CASSLGIGNQPQHF; DNA: TGTGCCAGCAGCTTGGGTATTGGGAATCAGCCCCAGCATTTT
D: TRBD2; J: TRBJ2-3; V: TRBV6-1; size: NA; CDR3: CASRIAGGPGTQYF; DNA: TGTGCCAGCAGGATAGCGGGAGGGCCGGGTACGCAGTATTTT
D: NA; J: TRBJ2-1; V: TRBV5-1; size: many; CDR3: CASSSDTLYNEQFF; DNA: TGCGCCAGCAGCTCGGACACCCTCTACAATGAGCAGTTCTTC
D: NA; J: TRBJ1-5; V: TRBV6-4; size: NA; CDR3: CAPFGGGDQPQHF; DNA: TGTGCCCCTTTCGGGGGTGGGGATCAGCCCCAGCATTTT
D: TRBD1; J: TRBJ2-7; V: TRBV6-1; size: many; CDR3: CASSFTFQGAAEQYF; DNA: TGTGCCAGCAGTTTCACATTCCAGGGGGCGGCGGAGCAGTACTTC
D: NA; J: TRBJ2-2; V: TRBV7-3; size: NA; CDR3: CASSLEPQGANTGELFF; DNA: TGTGCCAGCAGCTTAGAGCCACAGGGTGCGAACACCGGGGAGCTGTTTTTT
D: NA; J: TRBJ2-7; V: TRBV6-2/TRBV6-3; size: NA; CDR3: CASSTQDLRGYEQYF; DNA: TGTGCCAGCAGTACCCAGGACCTGCGGGGCTACGAGCAGTACTTC
D: NA; J: TRBJ2-2; V: TRBV3-1; size: few; CDR3: CASSQAGLNTGELFF; DNA: TGTGCCAGCAGCCAGGCGGGCCTGAACACCGGGGAGCTGTTTTTT
D: TRBD1; J: TRBJ1-2; V: TRBV20-1; size: few; CDR3: CSALTPGQGVYGYTF; DNA: TGCAGTGCACTGACCCCGGGACAGGGAGTCTATGGCTACACCTTC
D: NA; J: TRBJ1-5; V: TRBV19; size: NA; CDR3: CASNMGWSNQPQHF; DNA: TGTGCCAGTAATATGGGATGGAGCAATCAGCCCCAGCATTTC
D: NA; J: TRBJ2-7; V: TRBV29-1; size: many; CDR3: CSVEVLPYEQYF; DNA: TGCAGCGTGGAGGTACTCCCCTACGAGCAGTACTTC
D: NA; J: TRBJ1-1; V: TRBV11-2; size: many; CDR3: CASSLSRLLNTEAFF; DNA: TGTGCCAGCAGCTTAAGTCGCCTGCTGAACACTGAAGCTTTCTTT
D: TRBD1; J: TRBJ1-1; V: TRBV18; size: NA; CDR3: CASSPTTGAAEAFF; DNA: TGTGCCAGCTCACCAACTACAGGGGCCGCTGAAGCTTTCTTT
D: NA; J: TRBJ2-1; V: TRBV12-3/TRBV12-4; size: many; CDR3: CASSLFRDRNNEQFF; DNA: TGTGCCAGCAGTTTGTTCAGGGACCGAAATAATGAGCAGTTCTTC
D: TRBD1; J: TRBJ1-5; V: TRBV12-3/TRBV12-4; size: many; CDR3: CASSIMDRGYQPQHF; DNA: TGTGCCAGCAGTATCATGGACAGGGGCTATCAGCCCCAGCATTTT
D: NA; J: TRBJ2-2; V: TRBV10-1; size: NA; CDR3: CASRGGSSTGELFF; DNA: TGCGCCAGCAGAGGGGGATCGAGCACCGGGGAGCTGTTTTTT
D: NA; J: TRBJ1-2; V: TRBV20-1; size: few; CDR3: CSAQGAANKGYGYTF; DNA: TGCAGTGCCCAAGGAGCAGCCAATAAGGGCTATGGCTACACCTTC
D: NA; J: TRBJ1-5; V: TRBV15; size: NA; CDR3: CATSVTGRSNQPQHF; DNA: TGTGCCACCAGCGTCACAGGGAGAAGCAATCAGCCCCAGCATTTT
D: NA; J: TRBJ2-6; V: TRBV6-1; size: NA; CDR3: CASSARDTTFGGANVLTF; DNA: TGTGCCAGCAGTGCCCGGGACACAACCTTTGGTGGGGCCAACGTCCTGACTTTC
D: TRBD1; J: TRBJ2-7; V: TRBV20-1; size: NA; CDR3: CSAGTGGEQYF; DNA: TGCAGTGCTGGGACAGGCGGCGAGCAGTACTTC
D: NA; J: TRBJ1-4; V: TRBV28; size: few; CDR3: CASSYTKQREKLFF; DNA: TGTGCCAGCAGTTACACCAAGCAACGGGAAAAACTGTTTTTT
D: TRBD1; J: TRBJ1-2; V: TRBV28; size: many; CDR3: CASSLIQGGGYGYTF; DNA: TGTGCCAGCAGTTTAATTCAGGGGGGTGGCTATGGCTACACCTTC
D: NA; J: TRBJ2-3; V: TRBV27; size: many; CDR3: CASSLGGVGGDTQYF; DNA: TGTGCCAGCAGTCTAGGCGGGGTCGGTGGAGATACGCAGTATTTT
D: TRBD2; J: TRBJ2-1; V: TRBV7-9; size: NA; CDR3: CASSFLAGAIRRDNEQFF; DNA: TGTGCCAGCAGCTTTCTAGCGGGAGCAATTCGCCGCGACAATGAGCAGTTCTTC
D: NA; J: TRBJ2-3; V: TRBV5-4; size: NA; CDR3: CASSDIAADTQYF; DNA: TGTGCCAGCAGCGACATAGCGGCGGATACGCAGTATTTT
D: NA; J: TRBJ1-2; V: TRBV5-1; size: few; CDR3: CASSLVGRDGYTF; DNA: TGCGCCAGCAGCTTGGTTGGCAGGGATGGCTACACCTTC
D: TRBD1; J: TRBJ2-7; V: TRBV28; size: many; CDR3: CASSQQGQGLYEQYF; DNA: TGTGCCAGCAGCCAACAGGGACAGGGTCTCTACGAGCAGTACTTC
D: TRBD1; J: TRBJ2-7; V: TRBV15; size: NA; CDR3: CATSRGTGNYEQYF; DNA: TGTGCCACCAGCAGGGGGACAGGGAACTACGAGCAGTACTTC
D: NA; J: TRBJ2-4; V: TRBV19; size: NA; CDR3: CASSSMTEAKNIQYF; DNA: TGTGCCAGTAGTAGTATGACAGAAGCCAAAAACATTCAGTACTTC
D: NA; J: TRBJ1-4; V: TRBV20-1; size: NA; CDR3: CSARRPGDEKLFF; DNA: TGCAGTGCTCGGAGACCGGGAGATGAAAAACTGTTTTTT
D: NA; J: TRBJ2-7; V: TRBV7-2; size: many; CDR3: CASSLAAAYEQYF; DNA: TGTGCCAGCAGCTTAGCGGCAGCCTACGAGCAGTACTTC
D: TRBD2; J: TRBJ2-7; V: TRBV28; size: few; CDR3: CASSLWTSLPYEQYF; DNA: TGTGCCAGCAGTTTATGGACTAGCCTTCCCTACGAGCAGTACTTC
D: NA; J: TRBJ2-7; V: TRBV30; size: NA; CDR3: CAWRITSYEQYF; DNA: TGTGCCTGGAGGATTACCTCCTACGAGCAGTACTTC
D: TRBD1; J: TRBJ2-7; V: TRBV20-1; size: NA; CDR3: CSARDRQGWDEQYF; DNA: TGCAGTGCTAGAGATCGACAGGGCTGGGACGAGCAGTACTTC
D: NA; J: TRBJ2-1; V: TRBV12-5; size: many; CDR3: CASAVGAVLDEQFF; DNA: TGTGCTAGTGCCGTGGGAGCGGTATTGGATGAGCAGTTCTTC
D: NA; J: TRBJ2-1; V: TRBV3-1; size: NA; CDR3: CASSRGVNNEQFF; DNA: TGTGCCAGCAGCCGAGGGGTGAACAATGAGCAGTTCTTC
D: NA; J: TRBJ1-1; V: TRBV20-1; size: many; CDR3: CSARDLVTNTEAFF; DNA: TGCAGTGCTAGAGATCTCGTGACGAACACTGAAGCTTTCTTT
D: TRBD1; J: TRBJ1-1; V: TRBV3-1; size: NA; CDR3: CASSQRRRQGARTEAFF; DNA: TGTGCCAGCAGCCAAAGAAGACGACAGGGGGCACGAACTGAAGCTTTCTTT
D: TRBD1; J: TRBJ1-1; V: TRBV29-1; size: few; CDR3: CSARTGQTEAFF; DNA: TGCAGCGCCCGGACAGGGCAGACTGAAGCTTTCTTT
D: TRBD1; J: TRBJ2-7; V: TRBV7-8; size: NA; CDR3: CASSLTGSYRGTYEQYF; DNA: TGTGCCAGCAGCTTAACGGGGAGCTACAGGGGAACCTACGAGCAGTACTTC
D: TRBD1; J: TRBJ2-5; V: TRBV5-6; size: few; CDR3: CASSYLRTGKETQYF; DNA: TGTGCCAGCAGCTACCTTAGGACAGGGAAAGAGACCCAGTACTTC
D: NA; J: TRBJ2-5; V: TRBV4-3; size: NA; CDR3: CASSPQVEETQYF; DNA: TGCGCCAGCAGCCCTCAGGTCGAAGAGACCCAGTACTTC